These 16 T cell receptor beta chains were sequenced from one sample in a study of blood T cell repertoires in COVID-19. Only in-frame clones appear in the TCRdb table, and some are missing; sequencing was by immunoSEQ multiplex PCR. The sample consists of some 300,000 clones, roughly 87% of them appearing once. The sample comprised peripheral blood. These receptors originate from a man aged 18 to 29 with active or convalescent COVID-19.

This clone occurred once. The V call is TRBV5-1, the J call TRBJ2-7; TRBD1 is a possible D gene (5 bases). This CDR3 spans 14 amino acids. V lost 4 bases to trimming and J lost 2 bases, with 13 bases between them. Germline V gives CDR1 SGHRS, CDR2 YFSETQ. The CDR3 DNA sequence: TGCGCCAGCAGCCCAAGATTAGGGGCCTACGAGCAGTACTTC. Its protein is CASSPRLGAYEQYF.

The J gene is TRBJ2-3, the V gene TRBV5-4; 8 bases fit TRBD2. This CDR3 has 13 amino acids. Germline CDR1 is SGHNT and CDR2 is YYREEE (reference sequence). Losses at the gene ends were 10 bases for V and 4 bases for J; bases not matched to a gene: 8. This CDR3 is CAVGAGGPDTQYF. DNA for the CDR3: TGTGCCGTCGGGGCGGGGGGCCCAGATACGCAGTATTTT.

The chain has TRBV7-2 and TRBJ2-1; 8 bases align to TRBD2. Germline CDR1 SGHTA, CDR2 FQGNSA. Germline trimming cut 1 base from V and 9 bases from J; bases unmatched to any gene: 8. The CDR3 spans 15 residues. CDR3 DNA: TGTGCCAGCAGCTTAGTAGGGGGACTAGTTGGTGAGCAGTTCTTC. Protein sequence: CASSLVGGLVGEQFF.

This chain connects TRBV6-5 to TRBJ1-5; 9 nucleotides agree with TRBD1. The CDR3 runs 16 residues. V shed 4 bases, J shed 4 bases, and the junction held 8 bases outside the gene matches. CDR1 is MNHEY and CDR2 is SVGAGI in the germline V gene. CDR3 nucleotide sequence: TGTGCCAGCAGTTCACTTTCCGGGACAGGGAATCAGCCCCAGCATTTT. Its protein is CASSSLSGTGNQPQHF.

The chain recombines TRBV7-2 with TRBJ2-5; 9 bases map to TRBD2. The CDR3 has 15 amino acids. V shed 3 bases and J 3 bases; nucleotides not matched to a gene: 5. In germline, CDR1 is SGHTA, CDR2 FQGNSA. In nucleotides, the CDR3 is TGTGCCAGCAGCTTTCGCAGCGGGGGGAAAGAGACCCAGTACTTC. Translation: CASSFRSGGKETQYF.

The CDR3 protein is CASSPEGPSGHNEQFF. CDR3 coding DNA: TGCGCCAGCAGCCCTGAGGGGCCTAGCGGCCACAATGAGCAGTTCTTC. This chain links TRBV5-1 with TRBJ2-1, with 7 bases matching TRBD2. Germline loops: CDR1 SGHRS, CDR2 YFSETQ. The V gene end was trimmed by 4 bases and the J gene end by 5 bases; junction bases not matched to a gene: 12. This CDR3 has 16 amino acids.

V is TRBV12-3 or TRBV12-4 and J is TRBJ2-5; a weak D match, TRBD1 (5 bases). Trimming cost V 2 bases and J 5 bases, with 6 bases left between them. The CDR3 is 12 amino acids. CDR3: CASSLSGETQYF. The CDR3, as DNA: TGTGCCAGCAGTTTATCAGGGGAGACCCAGTACTTC.

The chain links TRBV11-3 to TRBJ2-1, with 11 positions matching TRBD2. With 5 bases clipped from V and 4 bases from J, the junction kept 7 bases outside the gene matches. The V gene's germline CDR1 is SGHNT and CDR2 YENEEA. The CDR3 has 16 amino acids. For the CDR3, the DNA is TGTGCCAGCAGCCCCCGGGCTAGCGGGGGGTACAATGAGCAGTTCTTC. Its protein is CASSPRASGGYNEQFF. Complete variable domain (other parts from reference TRBV11-3 and TRBJ2-1): EAGVVQSPRYKIIEKKQPVAFWCNPISGHNTLYWYLQNLGQGPELLIRYENEEAVDDSQLPKDRFSAERLKGVDSTLKIQPAELGDSAVYLCASSPRASGGYNEQFFGPGTRLTVL.

This clone appeared once. The rearrangement links TRBV3-1 (or the pseudogene TRBV3-2) to TRBJ2-7, with a possible D match to TRBD2 (5 bases). The V gene lost 4 bases and the J gene lost 0 bases, with 13 bases spanning the gap. Looked up from germline, CDR1 is LGHDT and CDR2 is YNNKEL (reference sequence). The CDR3 has 15 residues. The CDR3 is CASSRITGSSYEQYF. In DNA form, the CDR3 reads TGTGCCAGCAGCCGTATCACGGGATCCTCCTACGAGCAGTACTTC.

The V gene is TRBV28, the J gene TRBJ2-3, with a tentative D call TRBD2 (6 bases). Looked up from germline, CDR1 is MDHEN and CDR2 is SYDVKM. Trimming cost V 4 bases and J 4 bases, with 24 bases left between them. CDR3 size: 18 residues. The CDR3 sequence: CASSSNEMTRGLSDTQYF. CDR3 in DNA: TGTGCCAGCAGTTCCAATGAAATGACTAGGGGCCTGTCAGATACGCAGTATTTT.

The chain employs TRBV19 and TRBJ2-3, with 8 bases identical to TRBD1. CDR1 is LNHDA, CDR2 SQIVND, per germline (reference sequence). This CDR3 has 16 residues. After removal of 10 bases from V and 2 bases from J, the junction contained 14 bases not matched to a gene. This CDR3 reads CATTLHRQGTTDTQYF. CDR3 sequence (DNA): TGTGCCACTACACTACACCGACAGGGGACCACAGATACGCAGTATTTT. The complete variable domain, with remaining parts taken from reference TRBV19 and TRBJ2-3, reads DGGITQSPKYLFRKEGQNVTLSCEQNLNHDAMYWYRQDPGQGLRLIYYSQIVNDFQKGDIAEGYSVSREKKESFPLTVTSAQKNPTAFYLCATTLHRQGTTDTQYFGPGTRLTVL.

The rearrangement uses TRBV3-1 (or the pseudogene TRBV3-2) and TRBJ2-7; 10 positions match TRBD2. The CDR3 covers 16 residues. Germline values: CDR1 LGHDT, CDR2 YNNKEL (reference sequence). Losses at the gene ends were 1 base for V and 7 bases for J; bases not matched to a gene: 10. CDR3 sequence reads: CASSQGLSGGAREQYF. In DNA, the CDR3 is TGTGCCAGCAGCCAAGGGCTAAGCGGGGGGGCTCGGGAGCAGTACTTC.

J is TRBJ1-5 and V is TRBV3-1 (or the pseudogene TRBV3-2); TRBD1 aligns across 10 bases. The ends lost 5 bases at V and 5 bases at J; junction bases unmatched: 15. The CDR3 is 18 amino acids. Germline CDR1 LGHDT, CDR2 YNNKEL (reference sequence). The CDR3 nucleotides read TGTGCCAGCAGCTTCCCACCGGGACAGGGGAGACGGGATCAGCCCCAGCATTTT. As protein: CASSFPPGQGRRDQPQHF.

The genes are TRBV10-2 and TRBJ2-1, with D maybe TRBD1 (6 bases). V lost 2 bases to trimming and J lost 2 bases, with 10 bases between them. Germline lookup yields CDR1 WSHSY and CDR2 SAAADI. The length of the CDR3 is 15 residues. This chain's CDR3 is CASSEIWTAYNEQFF. In nucleotides, the CDR3 is TGCGCCAGCAGTGAGATCTGGACAGCCTACAATGAGCAGTTCTTC.

This clone was seen more than once but under ten times. CDR3 bases: TGTGCCAGCAGCGTAGTGGCGGGGGACAACACCGGGGAGCTGTTTTTT. Translated, it gives CASSVVAGDNTGELFF. V is TRBV9 and J is TRBJ2-2, with 7 bases fitting TRBD2. V lost 0 bases, J lost 2 bases, and 4 bases stayed unmatched. CDR3 length: 16 residues. Germline V gene lookup returns CDR1 SGDLS and CDR2 YYNGEE.

This clone was counted only a few times. This chain joins TRBV15 and TRBJ1-1, with 7 nucleotides matching TRBD1. The CDR3 spans 15 residues. Germline CDR1 and CDR2: LNHNV and YYDKDF (reference sequence). The V and J ends lost 1 base and 6 bases, in that order; junction bases with no gene match: 8. The CDR3 DNA follows: TGTGCCACCAGCAGAGGGGGGGACAGAGTGGCTGAAGCTTTCTTT. Translating it yields CATSRGGDRVAEAFF.